What follows are 7 T cell receptor beta chains derived from one specimen sequenced in a study of blood T cell dynamics during melanoma immunotherapy. Profiling relied on immunoSEQ multiplex PCR, and the TCRdb table lists in-frame clones only, not all of them. The sample records some 25,000 clones, about 83% being singletons. Sample time point: pre-treatment baseline. Source: blood, taken from a patient treated with checkpoint blockade. The receptor source for this set is a human donor with melanoma.

The chain combines TRBV6-5 with TRBJ2-2; tentatively, D is TRBD2 (7 bases). The CDR3 loop spans 15 amino acids. The V gene's germline CDR1 is MNHEY and CDR2 SVGAGI. The ends were cut back, 6 bases at V and 6 bases at J, with 17 bases in the middle. The CDR3 region is CASSPRGARAGELFF. The CDR3 DNA reads as TGTGCCAGCAGCCCCCGGGGGGCTCGGGCCGGGGAGCTGTTTTTT.

V and J are TRBV7-2 and TRBJ2-3, with 7 bases aligning to TRBD2. The CDR3 is 15 residues long. The germline V gene has CDR1 SGHTA and CDR2 FQGNSA. J gave up 2 bases and V 0 bases, and 2 bases lay outside the gene matches. The CDR3 bases are TGTGCCAGCAGCTTAGCGGGGGGGACCACAGATACGCAGTATTTT. Protein: CASSLAGGTTDTQYF.

This clone was found a few times. The V and J genes are TRBV27 and TRBJ1-5, with D perhaps matching TRBD1 (5 bases). The V end lost 4 bases, the J end lost 7 bases, and 17 bases lay between the germline ends. The CDR3 totals 15 residues. Germline V gives CDR1 MNHEY, CDR2 SMNVEV (reference sequence). CDR3 residues: CASSSSGVRGQPQHF. The CDR3 DNA reads as TGTGCCAGCAGTTCCTCGGGGGTTCGAGGGCAGCCCCAGCATTTT.

This chain joins TRBV7-8 and TRBJ1-1, with D possibly matching TRBD1 (6 bases). V lost 0 bases to trimming and J lost 4 bases, with 9 bases between them. The CDR3 has 14 amino acids. Germline CDR1 is SGHVS and CDR2 is FQNEAQ. The CDR3 DNA reads TGTGCCAGCAGCTTAGCCAACAGGGCCACTGAAGCTTTCTTT. It encodes CASSLANRATEAFF.

The V gene is TRBV4-1, the J gene TRBJ2-7; 8 bases agree with TRBD1. Germline trimming cut 6 bases from V and 5 bases from J; bases unmatched to any gene: 15. This CDR3 spans 16 amino acids. Germline CDR1 MGHRA, CDR2 YSYEKL. As DNA, the CDR3 is TGCGCCAGCAGTCGTATCCAGGACAGGGAGAGGCACGAGCAGTACTTC. This translates into CASSRIQDRERHEQYF.

Only a few counts were recorded for this clone. The CDR3 is CASSYGDSLRYEQYF. The CDR3 nucleotides read TGTGCCAGCAGTTACGGGGACAGTCTCCGCTACGAGCAGTACTTC. This rearrangement joins TRBV6-5 to TRBJ2-7, with 7 bases lining up with TRBD1. V dropped 2 bases and J dropped 3; count of bases not matched to a gene: 7. The CDR3 consists of 15 residues. Germline values: CDR1 MNHEY, CDR2 SVGAGI.

CDR3 residues: CASSIQGRLSTGELFF. CDR3 in DNA: TGTGCCAGCAGCATACAGGGGCGCCTGAGTACCGGGGAGCTGTTTTTT. The chain joins TRBV13 to TRBJ2-2, with 7 bases identical to TRBD1. The V segment lost 5 bases and the J segment 5 bases; nucleotides outside the gene matches: 11. This CDR3 spans 16 amino acids. Per the germline V gene, CDR1 is PRHDT and CDR2 is FYEKMQ (reference sequence).